The T cell receptor (beta chain) under discussion was sequenced for a study of blood T cell repertoires in COVID-19. Study-level information: Researchers got acute and convalescent COVID-19 samples from the United States, Italy and Spain. The analysed material was cDNA or gDNA that came from T cells, B-cell-depleted T cells, or PBMCs.

Authors' data handling: Amplified reference gene primers provided the basis for estimating nucleated cell counts. Profiled with immunoSEQ multiplex PCR; TCRdb holds only in-frame clones, not every one. That table supplies the V and J calls and clone size; D and trimming were determined from the DNA. The sample records under 85,000 clones, 70% to 85% being singletons. The CDR3 contains 12 residues. Germline CDR1 is LNHDA and CDR2 is SQIVND (reference sequence). The ends were cut back, 6 bases at V and 6 bases at J, with 9 bases in the middle. A Seattle source enrolled patients during active infection and followed them longitudinally.

Sample: peripheral blood. The sequence came from a man in his fifties or sixties with COVID-19, enrolled during active disease. V gene TRBV19 combines with J gene TRBJ2-1; D possibly corresponds to TRBD1 (5 bases). The CDR3 DNA reads as TGTGCCAGTAGCCAAAGGGGCAATGAGCAGTTCTTC. Translated, it gives CASSQRGNEQFF.